The rows below give T cell receptor beta chains drawn from one sample of a study of blood T cells in healthy people across ages. A single record per CDR3 protein comes from TCRdb applying MiXCR to the 5' RACE reads. The sample consists of around 800,000 distinct CDR3 sequences, about 48% of them appearing once. Sequenced sample: blood. The receptors were sampled from a man of 80 years or more in good health. The CDR3 runs from the conserved cysteine through the conserved F or W. A D gene is named only where the DNA matches it firmly. Clone size is shown for a subset of rows, as once, few, many or a class of expanded clone.

j_call clone_size d_call cdr3_length v_call cdr3_aa cdr3_nt
TRBJ2-5 NA NA 13 TRBV7-2 CASSPTARETQYF TGTGCCAGCAGCCCCACGGCCAGGGAGACCCAGTACTTC
TRBJ2-1 NA NA 17 TRBV4-1 CASSQEATSPKVYEQFF TGCGCCAGCAGCCAAGAAGCTACTAGCCCAAAGGTCTATGAGCAGTTCTTC
TRBJ2-5 NA TRBD2 15 TRBV6-5 CASSYGTSLVETQYF TGTGCCAGCAGTTACGGGACTAGCCTTGTAGAGACCCAGTACTTC
TRBJ2-1 NA TRBD1 13 TRBV27 CASRQGAPDEQFF TGTGCCAGCCGACAGGGGGCGCCCGATGAGCAGTTCTTC
TRBJ2-3 NA TRBD2 16 TRBV28 CASSFLAGSGTDTQYF TGTGCCAGCAGTTTCCTAGCGGGATCAGGTACAGATACGCAGTATTTT
TRBJ1-2 NA NA 15 TRBV24-1 CATSDPTGNNYGYTF TGTGCCACCAGTGATCCCACAGGGAATAACTATGGCTACACCTTC
TRBJ1-4 once NA 18 TRBV7-2 CASSLGGQGRATNEKLFF TGTGCCAGCAGCTTGGGGGGGCAGGGGAGAGCAACTAATGAAAAACTGTTTTTT
TRBJ2-5 few TRBD2 15 TRBV7-9 CASSLLLTSGETQYF TGTGCCAGCAGCTTACTTTTGACTAGCGGAGAGACCCAGTACTTC
TRBJ2-1 NA NA 15 TRBV20-1 CSARGGSFSYNEQFF TGCAGTGCTAGAGGGGGCAGCTTTTCCTACAATGAGCAGTTCTTC
TRBJ2-1 few NA 13 TRBV7-2 CASSLNTYNEQFF TGTGCCAGCAGCTTAAACACATACAATGAGCAGTTCTTC
TRBJ2-1 NA NA 12 TRBV25-1 CASSEPGREQFF TGTGCCAGCAGTGAACCAGGGAGGGAGCAGTTCTTC
TRBJ2-2 NA NA 14 TRBV5-1 CASSFGGVSGELFF TGCGCCAGCAGCTTCGGGGGTGTGTCCGGGGAGCTGTTTTTT
TRBJ2-4 NA NA 13 TRBV7-2 CASSLMQRNIQYF TGTGCCAGCAGCTTAATGCAACGAAACATTCAGTACTTC
TRBJ2-6 few NA 16 TRBV7-2 CASSLEAGAGANVLTF TGTGCCAGCAGCTTAGAGGCAGGGGCTGGGGCCAACGTCCTGACTTTC
TRBJ1-2 NA TRBD1 13 TRBV19 CAAKTQGRDGYTF TGTGCCGCAAAAACACAGGGGAGGGATGGCTACACCTTC
TRBJ1-5 NA NA 15 TRBV10-3 CAISESGGSNQPQHF TGTGCCATCAGTGAGTCAGGCGGATCCAATCAGCCCCAGCATTTT
TRBJ2-7 once TRBD2 16 TRBV4-1 CASSRETGTRAYEQYF TGCGCCAGCAGCCGAGAGACCGGGACTAGGGCCTACGAGCAGTACTTC
TRBJ2-6 few TRBD1 16 TRBV11-1 CASSFTPGQGDNVLTF TGTGCCAGCAGCTTCACTCCGGGACAGGGGGACAACGTCCTGACTTTC
TRBJ1-1 few NA 14 TRBV20-1 CSARAEQGFTEAFF TGCAGTGCTAGAGCCGAACAGGGATTCACTGAAGCTTTCTTT
TRBJ2-1 once TRBD1 16 TRBV5-1 CASSLATGQPNAEQFF TGCGCCAGCAGCTTGGCCACGGGACAGCCCAACGCTGAGCAGTTCTTC
TRBJ2-1 NA TRBD2 16 TRBV20-1 CSASTGTSGRAYEQFF TGCAGTGCTAGTACCGGGACTAGCGGGAGGGCCTATGAGCAGTTCTTC
TRBJ1-5 NA NA 18 TRBV24-1 CATSESYGNRDWNQPQHF TGTGCCACCAGTGAGTCGTATGGGAACCGGGACTGGAATCAGCCCCAGCATTTT
TRBJ2-1 NA TRBD2 16 TRBV20-1 CSARVLSSGSYNEQFF TGCAGTGCTAGAGTTCTCTCCAGCGGGAGCTACAATGAGCAGTTCTTC
TRBJ1-2 NA NA 14 TRBV27 CASSFREGTGGYTF TGTGCCAGCAGTTTCCGCGAGGGGACGGGTGGCTACACCTTC
TRBJ2-7 few TRBD2 14 TRBV2 CASSGTSGPYEQYF TGTGCCAGCAGTGGGACTAGCGGACCCTACGAGCAGTACTTC
TRBJ2-7 NA NA 12 TRBV2 CASRKGESEQYF TGTGCCAGCAGAAAGGGGGAGAGCGAGCAGTACTTC
TRBJ2-7 NA NA 20 TRBV6-1 CASIETHPWVRTTESYEQYF TGTGCCAGCATAGAGACCCACCCGTGGGTCAGAACGACGGAATCCTACGAGCAGTACTTC
TRBJ2-4 many NA 15 TRBV9 CASSVTGVAKNIQYF TGTGCCAGCAGCGTGACCGGGGTGGCCAAAAACATTCAGTACTTC
TRBJ2-7 few TRBD2 14 TRBV5-6 CASSYTSGRSEQYF TGTGCCAGCAGCTATACTAGCGGAAGGAGTGAGCAGTACTTC
TRBJ2-7 NA TRBD2 14 TRBV5-1 CASSVESGRYEQYF TGCGCCAGCAGCGTAGAAAGCGGGAGGTACGAGCAGTACTTC
TRBJ2-7 NA NA 14 TRBV27 CASTPGAGSYEQYF TGTGCCAGCACGCCAGGGGCCGGCTCCTACGAGCAGTACTTC
TRBJ2-7 NA TRBD1 12 TRBV20-1 CSASTGTGVQYF TGCAGTGCTAGTACCGGGACAGGGGTGCAGTACTTC
TRBJ2-2 NA NA 14 TRBV20-1 CSAQRRGNTGELFF TGCAGTGCCCAACGCAGGGGAAACACCGGGGAGCTGTTTTTT
TRBJ2-3 NA NA 12 TRBV29-1 CSVGDSTDTQYF TGCAGCGTTGGGGACAGCACAGATACGCAGTATTTT
TRBJ2-7 few TRBD1 14 TRBV20-1 CSARDTDRLDEQYF TGCAGTGCTAGAGATACGGACAGGTTGGACGAGCAGTACTTC
TRBJ2-6 NA TRBD1 17 TRBV9 CASSVAGTGSGANVLTF TGTGCCAGCAGCGTAGCGGGGACAGGGTCTGGGGCCAACGTCCTGACTTTC
TRBJ2-7 NA TRBD2 16 TRBV3-1 CASSQDLTSGSGEQYF TGTGCCAGCAGCCAAGATCTAACTAGCGGGAGCGGCGAGCAGTACTTC
TRBJ2-4 once NA 15 TRBV4-1 CASSQDKGAKNIQYF TGCGCCAGCAGCCAAGATAAGGGGGCCAAAAACATTCAGTACTTC